A single sample gave rise to the 32 T cell receptor beta chains below, sequenced in a study of beta chain features in type 1 diabetes. The entirety of the isolated RNA underwent reverse transcription, so expressed TCRB transcripts were sequenced. Data came from immunoSEQ multiplex PCR; TCRdb stores just in-frame clones and leaves some out. Of some 330,000 clones listed, about 10% are singletons. Sequences were obtained from naive CD4+ T cells from blood. The receptors come from a woman aged 25 to 39 in good health.

V is TRBV25-1 and J is TRBJ1-2, with 7 nucleotides matching TRBD1. CDR3 length: 18 amino acids. Germline V gene data show CDR1 as MGHDK and CDR2 as SYGVNS. V shed 1 base and J 3 bases; nucleotides not matched to a gene: 14. The CDR3 nucleotides read TGTGCCAGCAGTGAATGGGGTACCGGGACAGCCTCCTACTATGGCTACACCTTC. It is translated as CASSEWGTGTASYYGYTF.

This clone was picked up a small number of times. This rearrangement joins TRBV6-5 to TRBJ2-1; D is perhaps TRBD1 (5 bases). CDR1 and CDR2 (germline): MNHEY, SVGAGI. The CDR3 has 16 residues. Trimming left V 3 bases short and J 4 bases short, with 16 bases between. CDR3 DNA: TGTGCCAGCAGTTATGAAGGGGTTAGGGGTTACAATGAGCAGTTCTTC. Translating it yields CASSYEGVRGYNEQFF.

The V gene is TRBV14, the J gene TRBJ2-1, with 12 bases fitting TRBD2. There are 13 residues in the CDR3. V shed 1 base and J 13 bases; nucleotides not matched to a gene: 2. Germline-derived CDR1 and CDR2 are SGHDN and FVKESK. In DNA, the CDR3 is TGTGCCAGCAGCCAAGCGACTAGCGGGAGTCAGTTCTTC. This encodes CASSQATSGSQFF. Full variable domain (remainder filled in from reference TRBV14 and TRBJ2-1): EAGVTQFPSHSVIEKGQTVTLRCDPISGHDNLYWYRRVMGKEIKFLLHFVKESKQDESGMPNNRFLAERTGGTYSTLKVQPAELEDSGVYFCASSQATSGSQFFGPGTRLTVL.

This clone was seen a few times. The chain couples TRBV7-2 to TRBJ2-5, with 10 positions matching TRBD1. With V trimmed by 5 bases and J by 4 bases, 4 bases remained unmatched. The CDR3 runs 14 residues. Germline CDR1 and CDR2: SGHTA and FQGNSA. The chain's CDR3 is CASSQDRGRETQYF. In DNA form, the CDR3 reads TGTGCCAGCAGCCAGGACAGGGGGAGAGAGACCCAGTACTTC.

This clone has just a few counts. V usage is TRBV4-3 and J usage is TRBJ2-2; D uncertain. Germline V gene lookup returns CDR1 LGHNA and CDR2 YSLEER. The CDR3 loop spans 17 amino acids. With 0 bases removed from V and 2 bases from J, the gap between germline ends came to 13 bases. The chain's CDR3 is CASSQDLWRLNTGELFF. The CDR3 bases are TGCGCCAGCAGCCAAGATCTTTGGCGGCTAAACACCGGGGAGCTGTTTTTT.

V and J are TRBV19 and TRBJ2-7; 8 bases agree with TRBD2. This CDR3 has 14 amino acids. CDR1 LNHDA and CDR2 SQIVND come from the germline V gene (reference sequence). The V segment lost 3 bases and the J segment 2 bases; nucleotides outside the gene matches: 3. Here the CDR3 reads CASSITSGTYEQYF. The CDR3 DNA reads as TGTGCCAGTAGTATCACTAGCGGCACCTACGAGCAGTACTTC.

This clone has just a few counts. The V gene is TRBV10-3, the J gene TRBJ1-6; 7 bases match TRBD1. J gave up 5 bases and V 0 bases, and 1 base lay outside the gene matches. CDR1 ENHRY and CDR2 SYGVKD come from the germline V gene. The CDR3 has 15 amino acids. The DNA for the CDR3 is TGTGCCATCAGTGAGTCGACAGGGAATAATTCACCCCTCCACTTT. Translated, it gives CAISESTGNNSPLHF.

CDR3 in DNA: TGTGCCAGCAGCCTTAATAGCAATCAGCCCCAGCATTTT. This translates into CASSLNSNQPQHF. The rearrangement joins TRBV7-6 to TRBJ1-5; the D is unclear. This CDR3 contains 13 residues. V lost 5 bases to trimming and J lost 0 bases, with 5 bases between them. The germline V gene has CDR1 SGHVS and CDR2 FNYEAQ. Full variable domain (missing parts from reference TRBV7-6 and TRBJ1-5): GAGVSQSPRYKVTKRGQDVALRCDPISGHVSLYWYRQALGQGPEFLTYFNYEAQQDKSGLPNDRFSAERPEGSISTLTIQRTEQRDSAMYRCASSLNSNQPQHFGDGTRLSIL.

With respect to this clone: At one end the junction does not follow the germline gene, possibly because of a read error. The V call is TRBV7-7, the J call TRBJ2-5, with a weak D call TRBD2 (6 bases). The length of the CDR3 is 16 residues. The V gene's germline CDR1 is SSHAT and CDR2 FNYEAQ (reference sequence). The CDR3 coding sequence is TGTGCTAGCAGCTTAGCGGACCGAGGGTACCAAGAGACCCAGTACTTC. This codes for CASSLADRGYQETQYF.

This chain links TRBV2 with TRBJ2-5; 9 nucleotides agree with TRBD2. Germline trimming cut 6 bases from V and 2 bases from J; bases unmatched to any gene: 7. CDR1 and CDR2 from the germline V gene are SNHLY and FYNNEI. CDR3 length: 15 residues. CDR3 amino acids: CASRGGLAGQETQYF. The CDR3 coding sequence is TGTGCCAGCAGAGGGGGCCTAGCGGGACAAGAGACCCAGTACTTC.

This clone was picked up a small number of times. The gene calls are TRBV4-3 and TRBJ2-1; D may be TRBD2 (6 bases). The CDR3 sequence is 15 residues long. V shed 1 base and J shed 6 bases, with 13 bases lying between them. CDR1 and CDR2 (germline): LGHNA, YSLEER. CDR3 region: CASSQGAGTSNEQFF. The CDR3 bases are TGCGCCAGCAGCCAAGGGGCGGGAACTTCCAATGAGCAGTTCTTC.

This chain joins TRBV5-1 and TRBJ2-2; tentative D call: TRBD2 (5 bases). Deletions cut 3 bases from V and 2 bases from J, with 11 bases between. There are 15 residues in the CDR3. Germline loops: CDR1 SGHRS, CDR2 YFSETQ. The CDR3 nucleotides are TGCGCCAGCAGCTCAACCGGGGTAAACACCGGGGAGCTGTTTTTT. Amino acid sequence: CASSSTGVNTGELFF.

The table lists this clone with a few counts. CDR3: CASSMGTSGQETQYF. DNA of the CDR3: TGTGCCAGTAGTATGGGGACTAGCGGGCAAGAGACCCAGTACTTC. The V and J genes are TRBV19 and TRBJ2-5; 12 positions agree with TRBD2. V trimming: 3 bases; J trimming: 2 bases; junction bases outside the gene matches: 1. CDR3 length: 15 amino acids. Germline V CDR1 and CDR2: LNHDA, SQIVND (reference sequence).

This clone was seen a few times. The rearrangement joins TRBV19 to TRBJ2-7, with a possible D match to TRBD2 (6 bases). Trimming left V 9 bases short and J 0 bases short, with 12 bases between. The germline V gene has CDR1 LNHDA and CDR2 SQIVND (reference sequence). This CDR3 region has 13 residues. The CDR3 coding sequence is TGTGCCAGCCGGGACTTTCCCTCCTACGAGCAGTACTTC. This translates into CASRDFPSYEQYF.

There are a few counts of this clone. V and J are TRBV15 and TRBJ2-1; 8 positions match TRBD2. The V and J ends lost 0 bases and 6 bases, in that order; junction bases with no gene match: 7. This CDR3 is 16 amino acids long. Germline-derived CDR1 and CDR2 are LNHNV and YYDKDF (reference sequence). The CDR3 loop is CATSRDSGSTGNEQFF. CDR3 bases: TGTGCCACCAGCAGAGACAGCGGGAGTACAGGCAATGAGCAGTTCTTC.

This clone was counted between two and nine times. This chain uses TRBV7-9 with TRBJ2-2; TRBD2 might be the D (5 bases). Per the germline V gene, CDR1 is SEHNR and CDR2 is FQNEAQ (reference sequence). Trimming stripped 8 bases from V and 1 base from J, with 11 bases between. This CDR3 is built from 14 residues. Here the CDR3 DNA reads TGTGCCAGCCTCGGGGAAATGAACACCGGGGAGCTGTTTTTT. Encoded protein: CASLGEMNTGELFF.

This clone was seen only once. The J gene is TRBJ2-3, the V gene TRBV29-1; TRBD2 is a possible D gene (5 bases). Germline values: CDR1 SQVTM, CDR2 ANQGSEA. The V and J ends lost 4 bases and 5 bases respectively, with 16 bases between them. The CDR3 runs to 14 residues. The CDR3 coding sequence is TGCAGCGTTGGTCTGTATAGTCGGGAAGATACGCAGTATTTT. It translates to CSVGLYSREDTQYF.

The V gene is TRBV9, the J gene TRBJ1-1; 7 bases map to TRBD1. The CDR3 sequence is 15 residues long. The germline gives CDR1 SGDLS, CDR2 YYNGEE. Trimming at V came to 4 bases and at J to 4 bases, leaving 10 bases not matched to a gene. The CDR3 sequence: CASSLSGQGGTEAFF. CDR3 in DNA: TGTGCCAGCAGCCTCTCGGGGCAGGGGGGCACTGAAGCTTTCTTT.

The J gene is TRBJ2-4, the V gene TRBV29-1; 8 nucleotides agree with TRBD2. The CDR3 has 16 amino acids. The V gene's germline CDR1 is SQVTM and CDR2 ANQGSEA. With V trimmed by 5 bases and J by 0 bases, 9 bases remained unmatched. The DNA for the CDR3 is TGCAGCGTTCTACGGGAGGGCCTACTAGCCAAAAACATTCAGTACTTC. This codes for CSVLREGLLAKNIQYF.

The CDR3 protein is CASSLPAGAYEQYF. In DNA form, the CDR3 reads TGTGCCAGCAGTTTACCAGCGGGAGCCTACGAGCAGTACTTC. The chain combines TRBV28 with TRBJ2-7; 8 bases line up with TRBD2. The germline CDR1 and CDR2 sequences are MDHEN and SYDVKM. This CDR3 region has 14 residues. With 2 bases clipped from V and 2 bases from J, the junction kept 2 bases outside the gene matches. The full variable domain, with the rest looked up from reference TRBV28 and TRBJ2-7, is DVKVTQSSRYLVKRTGEKVFLECVQDMDHENMFWYRQDPGLGLRLIYFSYDVKMKEKGDIPEGYSVSREKKERFSLILESASTNQTSMYLCASSLPAGAYEQYFGPGTRLTVT.

This clone was observed a few times. This chain links TRBV7-3 with TRBJ1-1; the D is unclear. CDR1 is SGHTA and CDR2 is FQGTGA in the germline V gene. The CDR3 runs to 13 residues. The V and J ends lost 5 bases and 0 bases respectively, with 7 bases between them. The CDR3 sequence is CASSPGMNTEAFF. The CDR3 DNA sequence: TGTGCCAGCAGCCCCGGTATGAACACTGAAGCTTTCTTT.

This clone was counted a few times. The rearrangement joins TRBV6-5 to TRBJ1-5; D is possibly TRBD1 (5 bases). This CDR3 has 13 amino acids. Trimming pared 6 bases from V and 4 bases from J, leaving 10 bases between. In germline, CDR1 is MNHEY, CDR2 SVGAGI. The CDR3 here is CASRSYRNQPQHF. The CDR3 DNA sequence: TGTGCCAGCAGATCCTACAGGAATCAGCCCCAGCATTTT.

The chain recombines TRBV18 with TRBJ2-2; D unresolved. V lost 0 bases, J lost 3 bases, and 5 bases lay in between. CDR3 length: 14 amino acids. Germline CDR1 reads KGHSH; CDR2 reads LQKENI. CDR3 sequence reads: CASSPPGDTGELFF. CDR3 nucleotide sequence: TGTGCCAGCTCACCACCGGGCGACACCGGGGAGCTGTTTTTT.

The chain joins TRBV9 to TRBJ2-2; no reliable D call. The CDR3 consists of 16 residues. CDR1 is SGDLS, CDR2 YYNGEE, per germline. Trimming stripped 0 bases from V and 1 base from J, with 10 bases between. The CDR3 region has the DNA TGTGCCAGCAGCGTAGGGGCAGGCTGGAACACCGGGGAGCTGTTTTTT. Translating it yields CASSVGAGWNTGELFF.

J is TRBJ2-7 and V is TRBV25-1; D unresolved. Trimming took off 4 bases at V and 3 bases at J, with 10 bases between the two ends. CDR1 is MGHDK, CDR2 SYGVNS, per germline. This CDR3 is built from 13 residues. The CDR3 DNA is TGTGCCAGCAGTGGTTTTATCGGCTACGAGCAGTACTTC. This sequence encodes CASSGFIGYEQYF.

This clone came up a few times. The chain uses TRBV9 and TRBJ2-1; 7 bases match TRBD2. Germline V gene sequence: CDR1 SGDLS, CDR2 YYNGEE. V was pared by 6 bases and J by 5 bases, with 11 bases of the junction left unmatched. The CDR3 runs 15 residues. CDR3 in DNA: TGTGCCAGCACCTTGGGCGGGAGTTTAAACAATGAGCAGTTCTTC. Protein: CASTLGGSLNNEQFF.

In this sample, this clone turned up a few times. The gene calls are TRBV28 and TRBJ2-7, with 8 bases fitting TRBD1. V was clipped by 10 bases and J by 0 bases; unmatched bases: 2. The CDR3 has 12 amino acids. Germline V CDR1 and CDR2: MDHEN, SYDVKM. CDR3: CATDRDSYEQYF. As DNA, the CDR3 is TGTGCCACGGACAGGGACTCCTACGAGCAGTACTTC.

The CDR3 here is CASSFWTGEMNTEAFF. The CDR3 bases are TGTGCCAGCAGCTTCTGGACAGGGGAGATGAACACTGAAGCTTTCTTT. V gene TRBV5-4 combines with J gene TRBJ1-1; 9 positions match TRBD1. The CDR3 sequence is 16 residues long. V lost 2 bases, J lost 0 bases, and 5 bases stayed unmatched. The germline CDR1 and CDR2 sequences are SGHNT and YYREEE (reference sequence). The full variable domain, its missing parts supplied by reference TRBV5-4 and TRBJ1-1, is ETGVTQSPTHLIKTRGQQVTLRCSSQSGHNTVSWYQQALGQGPQFIFQYYREEENGRGNFPPRFSGLQFPNYSSELNVNALELDDSALYLCASSFWTGEMNTEAFFGQGTRLTVV.

There are a few counts of this clone. The rearrangement links TRBV28 to TRBJ2-5; possibly TRBD2 for D (5 bases). The length of the CDR3 is 16 residues. The V end lost 4 bases, the J end lost 3 bases, and 18 bases lay between the germline ends. CDR1 MDHEN and CDR2 SYDVKM come from the germline V gene. The DNA for the CDR3 is TGTGCCAGCAGTTCCGCCTCTAGCAACCCAAAAGAGACCCAGTACTTC. The encoded protein is CASSSASSNPKETQYF.

The V and J genes are TRBV30 and TRBJ2-5, with D possibly TRBD2 on 6 matching bases. The CDR3 is made up of 11 amino acids. The germline V and J ends were trimmed by 2 bases and 5 bases, with 6 bases remaining between them. CDR1 and CDR2 from the germline V gene are GTSNPN and SVGIG (reference sequence). CDR3 residues: CAWSRGETQYF. CDR3 DNA sequence: TGTGCCTGGAGTCGGGGGGAGACCCAGTACTTC. The whole variable domain, remainder taken from reference TRBV30 and TRBJ2-5, is SQTIHQWPATLVQPVGSPLSLECTVEGTSNPNLYWYRQAAGRGLQLLFYSVGIGQISSEVPQNLSASRPQDRQFILSSKKLLLSDSGFYLCAWSRGETQYFGPGTRLLVL.

This clone was seen repeatedly, ten times or more. The chain combines TRBV4-3 with TRBJ1-2; 8 nucleotides agree with TRBD1. This CDR3 region has 17 residues. The V gene's germline CDR1 is LGHNA and CDR2 YSLEER. With V trimmed by 0 bases and J by 3 bases, 9 bases remained unmatched. CDR3 sequence (DNA): TGCGCCAGCAGCCAAGATCTCGGACAGGGAGCGTACTATGGCTACACCTTC. This sequence encodes CASSQDLGQGAYYGYTF.

The chain combines TRBV6-4 with TRBJ2-1, with a tentative D call TRBD1 (6 bases). This CDR3 comprises 12 residues. The germline V and J ends were trimmed by 6 bases and 4 bases, with 7 bases remaining between them. Germline lookup yields CDR1 MRHNA and CDR2 SNTAGT. This CDR3 is CASSTGYNEQFF. The CDR3, as DNA: TGTGCCAGCAGCACAGGGTACAATGAGCAGTTCTTC.